One sample yielded the 17 T cell receptor beta chains listed below, sequenced in a study of T cell repertoires in cytomegalovirus infection. MiXCR, applied by TCRdb to the reads, yields one record per CDR3 protein. The sample lists some 500,000 distinct CDR3 sequences, around 35% occurring once. Their target antigens are unknown. The specimen comprised cultured PBMCs, sampled from culture after CMV antigen stimulation. The receptor source for this set is a human donor in good health (CMV status not recorded). Some clones in this sample may be carry-over from other donors' samples.

There are a few counts of this clonotype. The J gene is TRBJ2-3, the V gene TRBV12-3 or TRBV12-4, with 9 bases lining up with TRBD2. Trimming cost V 6 bases and J 4 bases; bases outside gene matches: 8. The CDR3 runs 15 residues. The CDR3 sequence is CASSPFSGRPDTQYF. The CDR3 DNA reads TGTGCCAGCAGCCCCTTTAGCGGGAGACCAGATACGCAGTATTTT.

Many counts were recorded for this clonotype. The rearrangement joins TRBV7-2 to TRBJ2-7, with TRBD2 matching 7 bases. This CDR3 is built from 17 residues. Germline assignment: CDR1 SGHTA and CDR2 FQGNSA. V shed 1 base and J 1 base; nucleotides not matched to a gene: 10. CDR3 DNA sequence: TGTGCCAGCAGCTTAGTGGTAGGGGCCGGGGGGTCCTACGAGCAGTACTTC. It yields the protein CASSLVVGAGGSYEQYF.

As for this clonotype: A junction end diverges from the germline sequence, so it may reflect a read error. The rearrangement joins TRBV11-3 to TRBJ2-5; D is perhaps TRBD1 or TRBD2 (7 bases each). The germline V gene has CDR1 SGHNT and CDR2 YENEEA. The CDR3 is 14 residues long. As DNA, the CDR3 is TGTGCCAACAGCGCAGGGGGGGTTTCCCAGACCCAGTACTTC. This encodes CANSAGGVSQTQYF.

The V call is TRBV15, the J call TRBJ2-4, with 9 nucleotides matching TRBD2. This CDR3 contains 16 residues. Germline V lookup: CDR1 LNHNV, CDR2 YYDKDF (reference sequence). The ends lost 1 base at V and 3 bases at J; junction bases unmatched: 4. Written as DNA, the CDR3 is TGTGCCACCAGCAGAGGGGTTAGCGGGGGCAAAAACATTCAGTACTTC. This gives the protein CATSRGVSGGKNIQYF.

This clonotype was seen a handful of times. The V and J genes are TRBV7-9 and TRBJ1-6, with D hard to call. This CDR3 is built from 16 residues. In germline, CDR1 is SEHNR, CDR2 FQNEAQ (reference sequence). V lost 5 bases and J 0 bases, leaving 11 bases between the germline ends. The CDR3 sequence: CASSASRSSYNSPLHF. The CDR3 nucleotides read TGTGCCAGCAGCGCCTCCAGGAGCTCCTATAATTCACCCCTCCACTTT.

The CDR3 nucleotides are TGTGCCAGCAGCTTAGGAGTAGGGGGAGAAGGGGATGAGACCCAGTACTTC. As protein: CASSLGVGGEGDETQYF. The chain employs TRBV11-2 and TRBJ2-5, with D possibly TRBD1 on 6 matching bases. CDR1 is SGHAT and CDR2 is FQNNGV in the germline V gene. The CDR3 consists of 17 residues. With 1 base removed from V and 5 bases from J, the gap between germline ends came to 20 bases.

V and J are TRBV7-9 and TRBJ2-7, with D perhaps given as TRBD1 or TRBD2 (5 bases each). Germline loops: CDR1 SEHNR, CDR2 FQNEAQ (reference sequence). V gave up 5 bases and J gave up 3 bases, with 14 bases separating them. The CDR3 totals 14 residues. The CDR3 DNA follows: TGTGCCAGCAGCCCCCGGGACCGGATCTACGAGCAGTACTTC. Its protein is CASSPRDRIYEQYF.

The chain has TRBV12-3 or TRBV12-4 and TRBJ1-6; the D is unclear. V gave up 5 bases and J gave up 0 bases, with 5 bases separating them. CDR3 length: 14 amino acids. This chain's CDR3 is CASSQSSYNSPLHF. In DNA form, the CDR3 reads TGTGCCAGCAGTCAAAGCTCCTATAATTCACCCCTCCACTTT.

This clonotype occurred a few times. The CDR3, as DNA: TGTGCCAGCAGCAAACTAGCGGGAGGACTCACAGATACGCAGTATTTT. Its translation: CASSKLAGGLTDTQYF. The rearrangement uses TRBV6-8 and TRBJ2-3; 12 bases fit TRBD2. The J segment lost 2 bases and the V segment lost 6 bases, leaving 6 bases of the junction unmatched. Germline V lookup: CDR1 MNHGY, CDR2 SAAAGT. This CDR3 region has 16 residues.

The chain recombines TRBV10-3 with TRBJ2-7; 7 bases are shared with TRBD1. Germline V gene sequence: CDR1 ENHRY, CDR2 SYGVKD. The length of the CDR3 is 15 residues. V gave up 3 bases and J gave up 5 bases; unmatched junction bases: 10. This CDR3 reads CAISDPSTGSNEQYV. The CDR3 DNA is TGTGCCATCAGTGACCCATCGACAGGGAGCAACGAGCAGTACGTC.

At least ten counts were recorded for this clonotype. This sequence joins TRBV19 and TRBJ2-1, with 8 bases fitting TRBD2. Per germline, CDR1 LNHDA and CDR2 SQIVND (reference sequence). V trimming: 5 bases; J trimming: 4 bases; junction bases outside the gene matches: 13. This CDR3 has 17 residues. CDR3 sequence: CASSHPPWREAYNEQFF. The CDR3 DNA is TGTGCCAGTAGTCACCCGCCCTGGCGGGAGGCTTACAATGAGCAGTTCTTC.

This chain joins TRBV12-3 or TRBV12-4 and TRBJ1-2, with TRBD1 matching over 8 bases. The CDR3 covers 15 residues. V dropped 5 bases and J dropped 4; count of bases not matched to a gene: 9. CDR3 amino acids: CASSRDRGVPYGYTF. The CDR3 coding sequence is TGTGCCAGCAGTCGTGACAGGGGAGTGCCCTATGGCTACACCTTC.

This clonotype was observed a few times. The chain recombines TRBV7-2 with TRBJ2-3; D remains unclear. The germline V and J ends were trimmed by 5 bases and 4 bases, with 13 bases remaining between them. Germline lookup yields CDR1 SGHTA and CDR2 FQGNSA. This CDR3 is 14 amino acids long. The CDR3 reads CASSPRTQADTQYF. CDR3 in DNA: TGTGCCAGCAGCCCGCGGACCCAGGCAGATACGCAGTATTTT.

This clonotype was detected a few times. The chain couples TRBV4-3 to TRBJ2-5, with TRBD2 identical over 7 bases. With V trimmed by 6 bases and J by 3 bases, 4 bases remained unmatched. Germline V gives CDR1 LGHNA, CDR2 YSLEER. The CDR3 totals 13 residues. The CDR3 loop is CASRDLAEETQYF. The CDR3 region has the DNA TGCGCCAGCAGAGATCTAGCGGAAGAGACCCAGTACTTC.

The rearrangement joins TRBV3-1 to TRBJ1-3; tentatively, D is TRBD1 (5 bases). CDR1 is LGHDT and CDR2 is YNNKEL in the germline V gene (reference sequence). The CDR3 runs 15 residues. V was pared by 7 bases and J by 1 base, with 14 bases between. This CDR3 reads CASTRARGSGNTIYF. The CDR3 nucleotides read TGTGCCAGCACCAGAGCTAGGGGTTCTGGAAACACCATATATTTT.

The chain carries TRBV3-1 and TRBJ2-2, with unresolved D. Germline CDR1 LGHDT, CDR2 YNNKEL (reference sequence). The length of the CDR3 is 17 residues. Trimming pared 0 bases from V and 6 bases from J, leaving 17 bases between. In DNA form, the CDR3 reads TGTGCCAGCAGCCAAGACCTCCGCGGTGGAACCGCCGGGGAGCTGTTTTTT. This encodes CASSQDLRGGTAGELFF.

Only a few counts were recorded for this clonotype. V gene TRBV7-2 combines with J gene TRBJ1-4, with D possibly matching TRBD1 (5 bases). V lost 4 bases, J lost 7 bases, and 10 bases lay in between. Germline values: CDR1 SGHTA, CDR2 FQGNSA. The CDR3 loop spans 13 amino acids. This CDR3 reads CASSSRGGEKLFF. The CDR3 region has the DNA TGTGCCAGCAGCTCCCGGGGGGGTGAAAAACTGTTTTTT.